This entry concerns a single TCR beta chain. The data are from a study of T cell changes during pregnancy in multiple sclerosis. With 1 base clipped from V and 8 bases from J, the junction kept 8 bases outside the gene matches. Germline V lookup: CDR1 LGHNA, CDR2 YNFKEQ. The CDR3 length is 16 residues. Assay used: immunoSEQ multiplex PCR; TCRdb lists only in-frame clones, some missing. The repertoire holds about 58,000 clones, with around 93% as singletons. The clonotype comes from a female donor with multiple sclerosis, enrolled in a pregnancy study. The starting material was CD8+ T cells from peripheral blood mononuclear cells, obtained in the second trimester of pregnancy. The V call is TRBV4-2, the J call TRBJ2-2; 9 nucleotides agree with TRBD2. The CDR3 loop is CASSQAAGGGSGELFF. For the CDR3, the DNA is TGTGCCAGCAGCCAAGCCGCGGGGGGGGGCTCGGGGGAGCTGTTTTTT.